These 13 T cell receptor beta chains were all obtained from the same sample, sequenced in a study of blood T cell repertoires in COVID-19. The protocol was immunoSEQ multiplex PCR, while the TCRdb copy is restricted to in-frame clones and leaves out a portion. This sample yields more than 200,000 clones, of which approximately 80% are seen a single time; about 7.7% belongs to the top ten. The sequencing sample was made of PBMCs or T cells enriched from blood (not recorded which). These receptors came from a woman aged 40 to 50 with acute COVID-19.

This rearrangement joins TRBV6-1 to TRBJ2-2, with 15 bases lining up with TRBD2. With 2 bases clipped from V and 4 bases from J, the junction kept 8 bases outside the gene matches. CDR1 is MNHNS and CDR2 is SASEGT in the germline V gene. The CDR3 covers 19 residues. The CDR3 loop reads CASSELGLAGGPGTGELFF. DNA for the CDR3: TGTGCCAGCAGTGAACTCGGACTAGCGGGGGGGCCGGGCACCGGGGAGCTGTTTTTT.

This chain links TRBV28 with TRBJ1-6, with D perhaps matching TRBD1 (5 bases). V gave up 7 bases and J gave up 2 bases, with 15 bases separating them. Germline V gene lookup returns CDR1 MDHEN and CDR2 SYDVKM. The CDR3 runs to 16 residues. The CDR3 DNA is TGTGCCAGCAACATTTACAGGTCACCCTATAATTCACCCCTCCACTTT. Its protein is CASNIYRSPYNSPLHF. Using reference TRBV28 and TRBJ1-6 for the parts outside the CDR3, the full variable domain is DVKVTQSSRYLVKRTGEKVFLECVQDMDHENMFWYRQDPGLGLRLIYFSYDVKMKEKGDIPEGYSVSREKKERFSLILESASTNQTSMYLCASNIYRSPYNSPLHFGNGTRLTVT.

This clone was observed a handful of times. The chain couples TRBV27 to TRBJ1-1; 7 bases fit TRBD1. Germline V CDR1 and CDR2: MNHEY, SMNVEV (reference sequence). CDR3 length: 16 amino acids. V dropped 4 bases and J dropped 6; count of bases not matched to a gene: 14. This chain's CDR3 is CASSSRPGDRNAEAFF. CDR3 nucleotide sequence: TGTGCCAGCAGTTCCCGACCAGGGGACAGAAACGCTGAAGCTTTCTTT.

V and J are TRBV28 and TRBJ2-2; the D gene is possibly TRBD1 (5 bases). The CDR3 length is 15 residues. Germline V gene lookup returns CDR1 MDHEN and CDR2 SYDVKM. V gave up 8 bases and J gave up 5 bases, with 18 bases separating them. CDR3 loop: CASQTAPLKTGELFF. The CDR3 nucleotides are TGTGCCAGCCAGACAGCCCCGCTAAAAACCGGGGAGCTGTTTTTT.

V is TRBV3-1 (or the pseudogene TRBV3-2) and J is TRBJ2-7; the match to TRBD2 covers 7 bases. Per the germline V gene, CDR1 is LGHDT and CDR2 is YNNKEL (reference sequence). The CDR3 totals 14 residues. V trimming: 1 base; J trimming: 5 bases; junction bases outside the gene matches: 5. CDR3 sequence reads: CASSQVGGSHEQYF. CDR3 in DNA: TGTGCCAGCAGCCAAGTCGGGGGGTCTCACGAGCAGTACTTC.

J is TRBJ1-4 and V is TRBV7-2; a possible D gene is TRBD1 (6 bases). V lost 5 bases to trimming and J lost 6 bases, with 22 bases between them. Germline assignment: CDR1 SGHTA and CDR2 FQGNSA. This CDR3 is 17 amino acids long. DNA of the CDR3: TGTGCCAGCAGCCCCCGCCGGCAGGGGATGGATTATGAAAAACTGTTTTTT. Its protein product is CASSPRRQGMDYEKLFF. Complete variable domain (other parts from reference TRBV7-2 and TRBJ1-4): GAGVSQSPSNKVTEKGKDVELRCDPISGHTALYWYRQSLGQGLEFLIYFQGNSAPDKSGLPSDRFSAERTGGSVSTLTIQRTQQEDSAVYLCASSPRRQGMDYEKLFFGSGTQLSVL.

The chain combines TRBV6-5 with TRBJ2-1; TRBD1 matches at 7 bases. From germline, CDR1 is MNHEY and CDR2 SVGAGI. J was trimmed by 0 bases and V by 6 bases; bases with no gene match: 2. The CDR3 runs 14 residues. CDR3 DNA: TGTGCCAGCAGCGGGACAGTCTCCTACAATGAGCAGTTCTTC. Encoded protein: CASSGTVSYNEQFF.

The chain links TRBV29-1 to TRBJ1-2; D remains ambiguous. Germline CDR1 reads SQVTM; CDR2 reads ANQGSEA. V was trimmed by 0 bases and J by 6 bases, leaving 14 bases between them. The CDR3 extends over 14 amino acids. The CDR3 DNA reads as TGCAGCGTTGAAGATCCATCTCGGGGAGATGGCTACACCTTC. This encodes CSVEDPSRGDGYTF.

The chain is built from TRBV30 and TRBJ1-6; perhaps TRBD1 as D (6 bases). CDR3 length: 14 residues. Trimming stripped 3 bases from V and 10 bases from J, with 16 bases between. Looked up from germline, CDR1 is GTSNPN and CDR2 is SVGIG (reference sequence). The CDR3 sequence is CAWSRTSGDSPLHF. Here the CDR3 DNA reads TGTGCCTGGAGCAGGACCTCAGGGGACTCACCCCTCCACTTT.

The chain links TRBV7-2 to TRBJ2-1, with TRBD2 matching 9 bases. The length of the CDR3 is 14 residues. V lost 7 bases and J lost 5; bases outside the gene matches: 6. Germline V gene data show CDR1 as SGHTA and CDR2 as FQGNSA. CDR3 coding DNA: TGTGCCAGCAAACTCGCGGGGGGGAACAATGAGCAGTTCTTC. Translated: CASKLAGGNNEQFF.

The rearrangement links TRBV27 to TRBJ1-2, with TRBD1 matching 7 bases. The CDR3 is 13 residues long. V shed 6 bases, J shed 3 bases, and the junction held 4 bases outside the gene matches. Looked up from germline, CDR1 is MNHEY and CDR2 is SMNVEV (reference sequence). The CDR3 DNA is TGTGCCAGCAGGGGTACAGGGGACTATGGCTACACCTTC. Translation gives CASRGTGDYGYTF.

This clone was counted once. The chain employs TRBV29-1 and TRBJ1-2, with 8 bases that match TRBD1. The germline V gene has CDR1 SQVTM and CDR2 ANQGSEA. The CDR3 spans 10 residues. Trimming at V came to 7 bases and at J to 7 bases, leaving 2 bases not matched to a gene. CDR3 DNA: TGCAGCGGCAGGGGGCCTGGCTACACCTTC. Protein: CSGRGPGYTF.

This clone was seen a few times. This chain uses TRBV5-1 with TRBJ1-6; D is possibly TRBD1 (5 bases). V shed 5 bases and J shed 8 bases, with 17 bases lying between them. There are 15 residues in the CDR3. Germline assignment: CDR1 SGHRS and CDR2 YFSETQ. The DNA for the CDR3 is TGCGCCAGCAGTCCGGACGGGGGGGGACATTCACCCCTCCACTTT. Translation: CASSPDGGGHSPLHF.